This entry concerns a single T cell receptor beta chain. Produced via immunoSEQ multiplex PCR; TCRdb's table is partial and in-frame only. The table has fewer than 300,000 clones, roughly 89% seen once. Participant reports of clinical history set cohort assignment. Cohort 3 donors were reported recovered after two negative PCRs, clearance, or symptom resolution. The data were obtained in a study of blood T cell repertoires in COVID-19. The germline gives CDR1 SGHNT, CDR2 YENEEA. This CDR3 comprises 15 residues. Unmatched junction bases numbered 3, after V lost 0 bases and J lost 4 bases. The V call is TRBV11-3, the J call TRBJ2-5; 9 positions agree with TRBD2. Material: PBMCs or T cells enriched from blood (not recorded which). This receptor was identified in a man aged 35-49 years who had recovered from COVID-19. CDR3 sequence reads: CASSLELRGGETQYF. The CDR3 nucleotides are TGTGCCAGCAGCTTAGAATTGCGGGGGGGAGAGACCCAGTACTTC.